These T cell receptor beta chains were read from a single sample in a study of T cell repertoires in cytomegalovirus infection. The antigens these receptors bind are not known. TCRdb analysed the reads with MiXCR anew, one entry per CDR3 protein. The table records fewer than 1,000,000 distinct CDR3 sequences, approximately 31% of them present only once. Source: cultured CD8+ T cells from PBMCs, taken from culture after CMV antigen stimulation. Source of these receptors: a human donor in good health (CMV status not recorded). Some clones in this sample may be carry-over from other donors' samples. Both conserved end residues are part of each CDR3. D genes are given only for firm matches. Not every row has a clone size; where given, it reads once, few, many or a size class.

V,J,D,size,DNA,CDR3
TRBV7-9,TRBJ1-1,NA,NA,TGTGCCAGCAGCCGTTGGGGGGGCACTGAAGCTTTCTTT,CASSRWGGTEAFF
TRBV4-1,TRBJ2-3,NA,once,TGCGCCAGCAGCCAAGACGGGGGGCTCCGAGATGGGCAGTATTTT,CASSQDGGLRDGQYF
TRBV7-3,TRBJ2-2,NA,few,TGTGCCAGCAGCCCAGGAGGGGTCAGGGGCATTTACACCGGGGAGCTGTTTTTT,CASSPGGVRGIYTGELFF
TRBV7-6,TRBJ2-4,TRBD1,few,TGTGCCAGCAGCTCTGATCCGGGACAGGGAAAAAACATTCAGTACTTC,CASSSDPGQGKNIQYF
TRBV6-5,TRBJ1-2,NA,NA,TGTGCCAGCAGTTACGGGGCTCGGAATGGCTACACCTTC,CASSYGARNGYTF
TRBV27,TRBJ2-5,NA,NA,TGTGCCAGCAGCCGGGGGTCGAGAGGAGAGACCCAGTACTTC,CASSRGSRGETQYF
TRBV7-2,TRBJ2-7,TRBD1,few,TGTGCCAGCAGCTTAGTAAGGCCGGGACAGGGCTCCGCCGGGGAGCAGTACTTC,CASSLVRPGQGSAGEQYF
TRBV2,TRBJ1-1,NA,NA,TGTGCCAACAATCGGGGCACTGAAGCTTTCTTT,CANNRGTEAFF
TRBV10-3,TRBJ1-2,TRBD1,few,TGTGCCATCAGACTAGGACAGGGGGAGTTGGCCTTC,CAIRLGQGELAF
TRBV19,TRBJ1-5,NA,NA,TGTGCCAGTAGTATAGGACCGGGGGACAATCAGCCCCAGCATTTT,CASSIGPGDNQPQHF
TRBV11-1,TRBJ2-3,TRBD2,many,TGTGCCAGCAGTCCGGCGGGGGAGGATACGCAGTATTTT,CASSPAGEDTQYF
TRBV19,TRBJ2-5,TRBD1,NA,TGTGCCAGTAGTAGCAGGGGGCACAGGGTGACCCAGTACTTC,CASSSRGHRVTQYF
TRBV10-3,TRBJ2-3,TRBD2,NA,TGTGCCATGAATCTAGCGGGGGGGCCGCCAGATACGCAGTATTTT,CAMNLAGGPPDTQYF
TRBV7-2,TRBJ1-2,NA,few,TGTGCCAGCAGGGCAGGTTGGAGCTACACCTTC,CASRAGWSYTF
TRBV6-5,TRBJ1-5,NA,NA,TGTGCCAGCAGTTACTCAGCCGGACAGCCCCAGCATTTT,CASSYSAGQPQHF
TRBV7-6,TRBJ2-1,TRBD2,few,TGTGCCAGCAGCCATAGCGGGGGCAATGAGCAGTTCTTC,CASSHSGGNEQFF
TRBV10-3,TRBJ1-2,TRBD1,NA,TGTGCCATCAGTGCGGGACAGACTAGCTATGGCTACACCTTC,CAISAGQTSYGYTF
TRBV7-8,TRBJ2-1,TRBD2,many,TGTGCCAGCAGCTACTCGGGACTAGCGGTCGTGGGGAATGAGCAGTTCTTC,CASSYSGLAVVGNEQFF
TRBV27,TRBJ2-7,NA,NA,TGTGCCAGCGGCAGGCGCGGCGAGCAGTACTTC,CASGRRGEQYF
TRBV13,TRBJ2-7,NA,NA,TGTGCCAGCAGCCAAACTCAAGTACAGGCACTACCCTACGAGCAGTACTTC,CASSQTQVQALPYEQYF
TRBV29-1,TRBJ1-4,NA,NA,TGCAGCGTTAGGACGACCCTTAATGAAAATCTGTTTTTT,CSVRTTLNENLFF
TRBV4-1,TRBJ1-2,NA,NA,TGCGCCAGCAGCCAAGATCCGAGCTTACTAGACTATGGCTACACCTTC,CASSQDPSLLDYGYTF
TRBV13,TRBJ1-5,NA,few,TGTGCCAGCAGCACTAGGACGGGCGAGCCCCAGCATTTT,CASSTRTGEPQHF